This is a list of T cell receptor beta chains from one sample in a study of cytomegalovirus exposure and HLA in healthy donors. The table came from immunoSEQ multiplex PCR; TCRdb's copy has only in-frame clones and leaves some out. The sample lists 150,000 to 160,000 clones, 70% to 85% seen once, with around 2.3% in the top ten. Sequencing was done on a sample of PBMCs. Receptors were obtained from a man aged 25-40 years in good health and CMV-seronegative. CDR3s include the opening cysteine and the closing phenylalanine or tryptophan. D genes are given only for firm matches. Rows may omit the clone size; those that give it use once, few, many or a size class.

abundance: few
j_gene: TRBJ1-1
v_gene: TRBV25-1
d_gene: .
CDR3aa: CASSENFGQGANFF

abundance: .
j_gene: TRBJ1-5
v_gene: TRBV6-6
d_gene: .
CDR3aa: CASSYSSQAGQPQHF

abundance: .
j_gene: TRBJ1-1
v_gene: TRBV19
d_gene: .
CDR3aa: CASSMPGGTEAFF

abundance: .
j_gene: TRBJ1-1
v_gene: TRBV29-1
d_gene: .
CDR3aa: CSVDWGSKAFF

abundance: few
j_gene: TRBJ1-5
v_gene: TRBV30
d_gene: .
CDR3aa: CAWSVAGNQPQHF

abundance: .
j_gene: TRBJ1-1
v_gene: TRBV19
d_gene: .
CDR3aa: CASRTAHSNTEAFF

abundance: few
j_gene: TRBJ2-1
v_gene: TRBV10-1
d_gene: TRBD1
CDR3aa: CASSEARGYEQFF

abundance: .
j_gene: TRBJ1-1
v_gene: TRBV5-1
d_gene: TRBD1
CDR3aa: CASSSTGAGQAFF

abundance: .
j_gene: TRBJ2-5
v_gene: TRBV25-1
d_gene: .
CDR3aa: CASSEPGLLYQETQYF

abundance: .
j_gene: TRBJ2-2
v_gene: TRBV4-3
d_gene: .
CDR3aa: CASSLDSYTGELFF

abundance: .
j_gene: TRBJ2-1
v_gene: TRBV7-2
d_gene: TRBD1
CDR3aa: CASSWGQGNAAYNEQFF

abundance: .
j_gene: TRBJ1-1
v_gene: TRBV28
d_gene: TRBD1
CDR3aa: CASRPGQGNTEAFF

abundance: .
j_gene: TRBJ1-4
v_gene: TRBV5-1
d_gene: .
CDR3aa: CASSLEAGANEKLFF

abundance: .
j_gene: TRBJ1-4
v_gene: TRBV6-1
d_gene: .
CDR3aa: CASSEAGAREKLFF

abundance: .
j_gene: TRBJ1-1
v_gene: TRBV19
d_gene: .
CDR3aa: CASSILQGQNTEAFF

abundance: .
j_gene: TRBJ2-2
v_gene: TRBV4-2
d_gene: .
CDR3aa: CASSQVTSQGLAGELFF

abundance: .
j_gene: TRBJ2-5
v_gene: TRBV9
d_gene: TRBD2
CDR3aa: CASTRAAGNQETQYF

abundance: .
j_gene: TRBJ2-2
v_gene: TRBV7-9
d_gene: TRBD1
CDR3aa: CASTTGPHTGELFF

abundance: few
j_gene: TRBJ1-2
v_gene: TRBV19
d_gene: .
CDR3aa: CASSMGPAYGYTF

abundance: .
j_gene: TRBJ2-5
v_gene: TRBV7-2
d_gene: TRBD2
CDR3aa: CASSSHPGTSLQETQYF

abundance: .
j_gene: TRBJ2-5
v_gene: TRBV7-9
d_gene: TRBD1
CDR3aa: CASSGRGLGETQYF

abundance: .
j_gene: TRBJ2-2
v_gene: TRBV6-1
d_gene: TRBD1
CDR3aa: CASSTGTGGTGELFF

abundance: .
j_gene: TRBJ1-5
v_gene: TRBV4-3
d_gene: TRBD1
CDR3aa: CASSVQGALCNQPQHF

abundance: .
j_gene: TRBJ2-7
v_gene: TRBV5-6
d_gene: .
CDR3aa: CASSEVFSYEQYF

abundance: once
j_gene: TRBJ1-5
v_gene: TRBV7-2
d_gene: .
CDR3aa: CASSLYNQPQHF

abundance: .
j_gene: TRBJ1-4
v_gene: TRBV7-9
d_gene: .
CDR3aa: CASSPQGRINEKLFF

abundance: .
j_gene: TRBJ1-3
v_gene: TRBV16
d_gene: TRBD1
CDR3aa: CASSRGTVGNTIYF

abundance: .
j_gene: TRBJ1-5
v_gene: TRBV30
d_gene: .
CDR3aa: CAWSVRGGLSPQPQHF

abundance: .
j_gene: TRBJ1-2
v_gene: TRBV28
d_gene: .
CDR3aa: CASVGRATNYGYTF

abundance: .
j_gene: TRBJ2-5
v_gene: TRBV28
d_gene: TRBD1
CDR3aa: CASSLLGQGGLETQYF

abundance: .
j_gene: TRBJ2-1
v_gene: TRBV28
d_gene: .
CDR3aa: CAVSGAYNEQFF

abundance: .
j_gene: TRBJ2-7
v_gene: TRBV11-2
d_gene: TRBD2
CDR3aa: CASSFGGGSYEQYF

abundance: .
j_gene: TRBJ2-1
v_gene: TRBV30
d_gene: TRBD2
CDR3aa: CAWSVRGTSYNNEQFF

abundance: .
j_gene: TRBJ2-7
v_gene: TRBV2
d_gene: TRBD1
CDR3aa: CASSEPKGQVGSYEQYF

abundance: few
j_gene: TRBJ2-3
v_gene: TRBV27
d_gene: TRBD1
CDR3aa: CASRYTGTASTDTQYF

abundance: .
j_gene: TRBJ2-7
v_gene: TRBV5-8
d_gene: TRBD1
CDR3aa: CASSSQGIYEQYF

abundance: .
j_gene: TRBJ1-4
v_gene: TRBV15
d_gene: .
CDR3aa: CATSRDLGVDEKLFF

abundance: .
j_gene: TRBJ2-7
v_gene: TRBV9
d_gene: .
CDR3aa: CASSLADTAGFEQYF

abundance: .
j_gene: TRBJ1-3
v_gene: TRBV7-2
d_gene: .
CDR3aa: CASSLGQESAYSGNTIYF

abundance: .
j_gene: TRBJ2-3
v_gene: TRBV9
d_gene: .
CDR3aa: CASSVGSSTDTQYF

abundance: .
j_gene: TRBJ1-2
v_gene: TRBV4-2
d_gene: TRBD1
CDR3aa: CASSQPRDRARSYTF

abundance: .
j_gene: TRBJ2-3
v_gene: TRBV6-5
d_gene: TRBD1
CDR3aa: CASSQTGGGTDTQYF

abundance: .
j_gene: TRBJ2-5
v_gene: TRBV6-5
d_gene: .
CDR3aa: CASSYNGREETQYF

abundance: .
j_gene: TRBJ2-7
v_gene: TRBV10-3
d_gene: TRBD1
CDR3aa: CAMGQSLYEQYF

abundance: .
j_gene: TRBJ1-5
v_gene: TRBV5-4
d_gene: .
CDR3aa: CASRHDRTYQPQHF

abundance: .
j_gene: TRBJ2-2
v_gene: TRBV6-1
d_gene: TRBD2
CDR3aa: CASSEWVAGAMNTGELFF

abundance: .
j_gene: TRBJ1-1
v_gene: TRBV7-2
d_gene: .
CDR3aa: CASSPSNTEAFF

abundance: .
j_gene: TRBJ1-4
v_gene: TRBV30
d_gene: TRBD1
CDR3aa: CAWSLTTGFGLFF

abundance: .
j_gene: TRBJ1-2
v_gene: TRBV4-2
d_gene: TRBD1
CDR3aa: CASSQEGGQGHYGYPF

abundance: few
j_gene: TRBJ1-6
v_gene: TRBV5-6
d_gene: .
CDR3aa: CASSLGGSYNSPLNF